These 24 T cell receptor beta chains were sequenced from one sample in a study of cytomegalovirus exposure and HLA in healthy donors. This PCR relied on a set of 60 Vbeta primers and 13 Jbeta primers. The assay was immunoSEQ multiplex PCR, and TCRdb's table has in-frame clones only and misses some. This table has about 100,000 clones, around 74% appearing once. The material sequenced was PBMCs. The source of these receptors is a man in his forties in good health and CMV-seropositive.

This clone was observed a handful of times. The chain uses TRBV4-3 and TRBJ2-2, with 10 bases aligning to TRBD2. The CDR3 loop spans 16 amino acids. With V trimmed by 6 bases and J by 4 bases, 8 bases remained unmatched. Germline CDR1 LGHNA, CDR2 YSLEER. This CDR3 is CASSRASGSSTGELFF. CDR3 nucleotides: TGCGCCAGCAGTCGCGCTAGCGGGAGTAGCACCGGGGAGCTGTTTTTT.

This clone has just one count. The chain has TRBV6-1 and TRBJ2-2; TRBD2 aligns across 10 bases. Germline trimming cut 6 bases from V and 5 bases from J; bases unmatched to any gene: 6. Germline CDR1 reads MNHNS; CDR2 reads SASEGT. The CDR3 runs 15 residues. The CDR3: CASRMPGLATGELFF. The CDR3 DNA reads TGTGCCAGCAGAATGCCGGGACTAGCGACCGGGGAGCTGTTTTTT.

The CDR3 DNA follows: TGTGCCAGCAGCTTGGGCAGCGAGGAAAAACTGTTTTTT. It encodes CASSLGSEEKLFF. The V call is TRBV5-6, the J call TRBJ1-4; D ambiguous. This CDR3 spans 13 amino acids. The V end lost 0 bases, the J end lost 8 bases, and 8 bases lay between the germline ends. Germline V gives CDR1 SGHDT, CDR2 YYEEEE.

The rearrangement uses TRBV28 and TRBJ2-7; a possible D gene is TRBD2 (6 bases). The ends were cut back, 3 bases at V and 0 bases at J, with 18 bases in the middle. This CDR3 is built from 17 residues. Germline CDR1 MDHEN, CDR2 SYDVKM. In DNA, the CDR3 is TGTGCCAGCAGTTTCCTTCTCGGGAGTCCCCCCTCCTACGAGCAGTACTTC. Its translation: CASSFLLGSPPSYEQYF.

The chain carries TRBV29-1 and TRBJ2-2; tentative D call: TRBD2 (7 bases). With 6 bases removed from V and 4 bases from J, the gap between germline ends came to 18 bases. The CDR3 is 15 residues long. Per germline, CDR1 SQVTM and CDR2 ANQGSEA. The CDR3 protein is CSVAKGGFGTGELFF. CDR3 nucleotides: TGCAGCGTCGCAAAGGGGGGGTTTGGCACCGGGGAGCTGTTTTTT.

This clone appeared a few times. V usage is TRBV28 and J usage is TRBJ1-2; D might be TRBD1 (6 bases). Trimming cost V 2 bases and J 2 bases, with 12 bases left between them. CDR3 length: 15 amino acids. The germline V gene has CDR1 MDHEN and CDR2 SYDVKM. The CDR3 DNA reads as TGTGCCAGCAGTTTAGTGGCAGGGGTAAACTATGGCTACACCTTC. Amino acids: CASSLVAGVNYGYTF.

The chain combines TRBV5-4 with TRBJ2-5, with D tentatively TRBD1 (6 bases). Trimming cost V 4 bases and J 3 bases, with 10 bases left between them. The CDR3 contains 13 residues. Germline V gene data show CDR1 as SGHNT and CDR2 as YYREEE (reference sequence). This CDR3 is CASSNEGEETQYF. The CDR3 DNA reads as TGTGCCAGCAGCAACGAGGGGGAAGAGACCCAGTACTTC.

The chain couples TRBV19 to TRBJ2-7; D call uncertain. The CDR3 covers 12 residues. CDR1 is LNHDA, CDR2 SQIVND, per germline (reference sequence). V was clipped by 10 bases and J by 2 bases, with 12 bases between them. The CDR3, as DNA: TGTGCCACGATCGGGTCCGCCTACGAGCAGTACTTC. Its protein is CATIGSAYEQYF.

This clone was picked up a small number of times. The chain recombines TRBV28 with TRBJ2-3; 7 bases are a match to TRBD2. In germline, CDR1 is MDHEN, CDR2 SYDVKM. The CDR3 length is 13 residues. The V and J ends lost 7 bases and 4 bases, in that order; junction bases with no gene match: 5. CDR3 bases: TGTGCCAGCATCGCGGGAGTGGCAGATACGCAGTATTTT. Translation: CASIAGVADTQYF. The full variable domain, rest sourced from reference TRBV28 and TRBJ2-3, is DVKVTQSSRYLVKRTGEKVFLECVQDMDHENMFWYRQDPGLGLRLIYFSYDVKMKEKGDIPEGYSVSREKKERFSLILESASTNQTSMYLCASIAGVADTQYFGPGTRLTVL.

The chain has TRBV5-1 and TRBJ2-1; 8 bases are shared with TRBD2. With V trimmed by 2 bases and J by 0 bases, 10 bases remained unmatched. Germline CDR1 reads SGHRS; CDR2 reads YFSETQ. This CDR3 contains 18 residues. CDR3 residues: CASSLAGAGASSYNEQFF. DNA of the CDR3: TGCGCCAGCAGCTTAGCCGGAGCGGGGGCGAGCTCCTACAATGAGCAGTTCTTC.

Concerning this clone itself: A junction end diverges from the germline sequence, so it may reflect a read error. This chain joins TRBV7-7 and TRBJ2-5; no clear D. CDR1 and CDR2 (germline): SSHAT, FNYEAQ (reference sequence). The CDR3 runs to 13 residues. As DNA, the CDR3 is TGTGCTAGCAGCCCTTCTTACGCGGAGACCCAGTACTTC. Protein sequence: CASSPSYAETQYF.

The count of this clone is one. The chain combines TRBV29-1 with TRBJ2-7; tentatively, D is TRBD1 (5 bases). This CDR3 spans 12 amino acids. V was pared by 4 bases and J by 3 bases, with 10 bases between. Germline values: CDR1 SQVTM, CDR2 ANQGSEA. The CDR3 reads CSVAQGGYEQYF. DNA for the CDR3: TGCAGCGTTGCTCAGGGCGGCTACGAGCAGTACTTC.

The sample holds a few counts of this clone. This sequence joins TRBV4-1 and TRBJ2-7, with TRBD1 matching 9 bases. Per germline, CDR1 MGHRA and CDR2 YSYEKL. The CDR3 is 14 amino acids. Losses at the gene ends were 6 bases for V and 7 bases for J; bases not matched to a gene: 10. The CDR3 reads CASRNRDRVGEQYF. CDR3 DNA: TGCGCCAGCAGAAACCGGGACAGGGTTGGGGAGCAGTACTTC.

Many counts were recorded for this clone. The chain recombines TRBV28 with TRBJ1-5; D is possibly TRBD1 (6 bases). CDR3 length equals 17 residues. Between the trimmed V and J ends, which lost 7 bases and 5 bases, there was a span of 24 bases. The germline V gene has CDR1 MDHEN and CDR2 SYDVKM. The chain's CDR3 is CASKQISVVGGDQPQHF. The CDR3 DNA reads TGTGCCAGCAAACAAATTTCCGTGGTAGGGGGGGATCAGCCCCAGCATTTT. Supplemented by reference TRBV28 and TRBJ1-5, the full variable domain reads DVKVTQSSRYLVKRTGEKVFLECVQDMDHENMFWYRQDPGLGLRLIYFSYDVKMKEKGDIPEGYSVSREKKERFSLILESASTNQTSMYLCASKQISVVGGDQPQHFGDGTRLSIL.

This clone was counted between two and nine times. V usage is TRBV5-1 and J usage is TRBJ1-4, with TRBD1 identical over 7 bases. CDR1 and CDR2 from the germline V gene are SGHRS and YFSETQ. After removal of 7 bases from V and 3 bases from J, the junction contained 12 bases not matched to a gene. The CDR3 is 16 amino acids. Here the CDR3 DNA reads TGCGCCAGCCGGAGGGAACGGGACAGCCCTAATGAAAAACTGTTTTTT. Its translation is CASRRERDSPNEKLFF.

This clone came up once. The same CDR3 arises from other DNA sequences in this sample as well. This chain connects TRBV9 to TRBJ2-5; D gene ambiguous. Germline values: CDR1 SGDLS, CDR2 YYNGEE. The CDR3 has 13 residues. V was pared by 0 bases and J by 5 bases, with 8 bases between. CDR3 protein: CASSVGGFETQYF. The DNA of the CDR3 is TGTGCCAGCAGCGTAGGAGGTTTCGAGACCCAGTACTTC. Full variable domain (rest looked up from reference TRBV9 and TRBJ2-5): DSGVTQTPKHLITATGQRVTLRCSPRSGDLSVYWYQQSLDQGLQFLIQYYNGEERAKGNILERFSAQQFPDLHSELNLSSLELGDSALYFCASSVGGFETQYFGPGTRLLVL.

CDR3 in amino acids: CASSLSASTSTGELFF. The CDR3 coding sequence is TGCGCCAGCAGCTTGTCTGCTAGTACGTCCACCGGGGAGCTGTTTTTT. The chain is built from TRBV5-1 and TRBJ2-2; no clear D. V was shortened by 1 base and J by 4 bases, with 14 bases between the two germline ends. CDR3 length equals 16 residues. Per germline, CDR1 SGHRS and CDR2 YFSETQ. The variable domain in full, with the rest retrieved from reference TRBV5-1 and TRBJ2-2, is KAGVTQTPRYLIKTRGQQVTLSCSPISGHRSVSWYQQTPGQGLQFLFEYFSETQRNKGNFPGRFSGRQFSNSRSEMNVSTLELGDSALYLCASSLSASTSTGELFFGEGSRLTVL.

The CDR3 loop reads CSVYASDRGRYEQYF. DNA for the CDR3: TGCAGCGTTTATGCTTCCGACAGGGGCCGCTACGAGCAGTACTTC. V usage is TRBV29-1 and J usage is TRBJ2-7, with 8 bases that match TRBD1. The junction had 12 bases not matched to a gene; V was cut back by 5 bases and J by 3 bases. The CDR3 length is 15 residues. Germline values: CDR1 SQVTM, CDR2 ANQGSEA.

This chain uses TRBV29-1 with TRBJ2-2; 7 nucleotides align to TRBD1. V lost 6 bases and J lost 3; bases outside the gene matches: 7. The CDR3 spans 14 residues. Germline V gene data show CDR1 as SQVTM and CDR2 as ANQGSEA. The CDR3 DNA reads TGCAGCGTCCGAGGGGGCGCGGACACCGGGGAGCTGTTTTTT. This sequence encodes CSVRGGADTGELFF.

This clone has only a few counts. This chain links TRBV28 with TRBJ1-1, with 8 nucleotides matching TRBD1. J lost 2 bases, V lost 7 bases, and 6 bases had no gene match. The CDR3 is made up of 14 amino acids. Looked up from germline, CDR1 is MDHEN and CDR2 is SYDVKM. CDR3 coding DNA: TGTGCCAGCATCGCAGGGGGCATAAACACTGAAGCTTTCTTT. Protein sequence: CASIAGGINTEAFF.

This chain uses TRBV18 with TRBJ2-1; 10 nucleotides match TRBD2. The CDR3 runs to 13 residues. V was clipped by 2 bases and J by 12 bases; unmatched bases: 4. CDR1 KGHSH and CDR2 LQKENI come from the germline V gene. The CDR3 DNA reads TGTGCCAGCTCACCAAGTGAGCGGGAGGGGCAGTTCTTC. It specifies CASSPSEREGQFF.

The genes are TRBV11-2 and TRBJ2-5; the D gene is possibly TRBD1 (6 bases). The CDR3 runs to 14 residues. CDR1 SGHAT and CDR2 FQNNGV come from the germline V gene. V was trimmed by 5 bases and J by 1 base, leaving 11 bases between them. The CDR3 nucleotides read TGTGCCAGCAGCCCCCAGGGGATCCAAGAGACCCAGTACTTC. Its translation: CASSPQGIQETQYF.

V is TRBV28 and J is TRBJ2-1, with 9 bases identical to TRBD2. Germline V CDR1 and CDR2: MDHEN, SYDVKM. J gave up 4 bases and V 4 bases, and 8 bases lay outside the gene matches. This CDR3 contains 16 residues. CDR3 DNA sequence: TGTGCCAGCAGTTCCACCCGACTAGCGGTATACAATGAGCAGTTCTTC. This translates into CASSSTRLAVYNEQFF.

In nucleotides, the CDR3 is TGTGCCAGCAGCTTGGGTCGGGACACTGAAGCTTTCTTT. This encodes CASSLGRDTEAFF. The V and J genes are TRBV2 and TRBJ1-1; no reliable D call. Trimming removed 6 bases from V and 3 bases from J, with 11 bases in between. This CDR3 is 13 amino acids long. Germline assignment: CDR1 SNHLY and CDR2 FYNNEI. Combining the CDR3 with reference TRBV2 and TRBJ1-1 gives the whole variable domain EPEVTQTPSHQVTQMGQEVILRCVPISNHLYFYWYRQILGQKVEFLVSFYNNEISEKSEIFDDQFSVERPDGSNFTLKIRSTKLEDSAMYFCASSLGRDTEAFFGQGTRLTVV.